This T cell receptor (beta chain) was retrieved from a study of radiation and T cells in renal cell carcinoma. Study observations and caveats: From baseline, blood top tumor clonotypes peaked at 2 weeks post-radiation.

Here immunoSEQ multiplex PCR was the method, and the copy in TCRdb shows in-frame clones only, minus some. The sample includes roughly 61,000 clones, more than 60% seen only once; the top ten take more than 6.5%. The CDR3 runs 12 residues. V dropped 4 bases and J dropped 8 bases, with 11 bases sitting between them. Germline values: CDR1 SEHNR, CDR2 FQNEAQ (reference sequence). Time point described: blood 4 weeks post-SBRT, at nephrectomy. Treatment specified: 15 Gy SBRT to primary tumor, nephrectomy 4 weeks later. The patient's renal cell carcinoma had clear cell pathology. Worth noting for this clone: What it recognizes is unknown.

The TCR was taken from a man aged 60 to 75 with renal cell carcinoma. This specimen was blood, taken from a patient whose treatment included radiotherapy and nephrectomy. The V call is TRBV7-9, the J call TRBJ1-1, with a weak D call TRBD1 (5 bases). CDR3 nucleotide sequence: TGTGCCAGCAGCTACAGTGGGGGGGAAGCTTTCTTT. It codes for CASSYSGGEAFF.